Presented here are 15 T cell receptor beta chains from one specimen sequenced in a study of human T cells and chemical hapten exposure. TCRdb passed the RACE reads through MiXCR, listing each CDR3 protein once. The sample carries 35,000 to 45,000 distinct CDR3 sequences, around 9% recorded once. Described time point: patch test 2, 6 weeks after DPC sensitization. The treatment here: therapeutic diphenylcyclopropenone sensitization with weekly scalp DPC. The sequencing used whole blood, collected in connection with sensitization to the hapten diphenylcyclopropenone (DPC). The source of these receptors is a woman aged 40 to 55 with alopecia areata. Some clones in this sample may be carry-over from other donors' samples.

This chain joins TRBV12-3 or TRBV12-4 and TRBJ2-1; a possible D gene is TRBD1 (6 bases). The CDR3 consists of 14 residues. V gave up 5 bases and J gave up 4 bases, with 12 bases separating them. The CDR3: CASSRDIGYNEQFF. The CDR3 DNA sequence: TGTGCCAGCAGTCGGGACATAGGTTACAATGAGCAGTTCTTC.

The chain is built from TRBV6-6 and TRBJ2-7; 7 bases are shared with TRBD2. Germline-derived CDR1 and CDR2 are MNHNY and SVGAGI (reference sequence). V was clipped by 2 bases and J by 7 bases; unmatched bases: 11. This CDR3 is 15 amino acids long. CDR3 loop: CASSYGSGGVREQYF. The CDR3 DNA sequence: TGTGCCAGCAGTTACGGGTCGGGGGGTGTGAGGGAGCAGTACTTC.

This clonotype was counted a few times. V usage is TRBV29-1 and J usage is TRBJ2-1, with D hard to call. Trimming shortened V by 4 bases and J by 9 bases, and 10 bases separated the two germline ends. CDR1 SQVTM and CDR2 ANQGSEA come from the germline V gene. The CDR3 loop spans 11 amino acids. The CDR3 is CSVGTHGEQFF. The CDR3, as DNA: TGCAGCGTTGGAACCCACGGTGAGCAGTTCTTC.

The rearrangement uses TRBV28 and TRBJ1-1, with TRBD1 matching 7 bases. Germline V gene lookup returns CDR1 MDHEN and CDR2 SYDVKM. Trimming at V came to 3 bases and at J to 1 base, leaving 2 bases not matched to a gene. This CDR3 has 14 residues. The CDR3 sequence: CASSLTGRNTEAFF. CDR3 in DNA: TGTGCCAGCAGTTTGACAGGGCGGAACACTGAAGCTTTCTTT.

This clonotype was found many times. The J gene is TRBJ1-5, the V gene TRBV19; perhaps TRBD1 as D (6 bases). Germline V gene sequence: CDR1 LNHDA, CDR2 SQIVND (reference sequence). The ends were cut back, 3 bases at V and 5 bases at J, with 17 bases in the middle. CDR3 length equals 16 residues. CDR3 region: CASSIVRGGTHQPQHF. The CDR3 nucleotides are TGTGCCAGTAGTATTGTCAGGGGAGGTACGCATCAGCCCCAGCATTTT.

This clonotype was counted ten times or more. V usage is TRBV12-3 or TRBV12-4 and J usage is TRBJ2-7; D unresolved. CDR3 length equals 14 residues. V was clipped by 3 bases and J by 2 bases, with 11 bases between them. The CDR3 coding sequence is TGTGCCAGCAGTTTGGGCGGAACAACCTACGAGCAGTACTTC. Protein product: CASSLGGTTYEQYF.

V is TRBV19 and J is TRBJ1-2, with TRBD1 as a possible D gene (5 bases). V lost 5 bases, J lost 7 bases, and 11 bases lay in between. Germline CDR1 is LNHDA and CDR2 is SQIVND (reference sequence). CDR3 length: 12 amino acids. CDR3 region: CASSVRDGGYTF. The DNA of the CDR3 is TGTGCCAGTAGTGTCCGGGACGGTGGCTACACCTTC. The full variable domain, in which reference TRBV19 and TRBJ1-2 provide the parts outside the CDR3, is DGGITQSPKYLFRKEGQNVTLSCEQNLNHDAMYWYRQDPGQGLRLIYYSQIVNDFQKGDIAEGYSVSREKKESFPLTVTSAQKNPTAFYLCASSVRDGGYTFGSGTRLTVV.

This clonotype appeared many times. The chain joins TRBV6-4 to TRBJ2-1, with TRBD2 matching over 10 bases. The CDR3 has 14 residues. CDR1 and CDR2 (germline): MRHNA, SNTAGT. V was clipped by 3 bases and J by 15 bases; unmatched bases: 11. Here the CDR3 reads CASSEGSGGYELFF. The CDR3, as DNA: TGTGCCAGCAGTGAAGGTAGCGGGGGGTACGAGTTGTTCTTC.

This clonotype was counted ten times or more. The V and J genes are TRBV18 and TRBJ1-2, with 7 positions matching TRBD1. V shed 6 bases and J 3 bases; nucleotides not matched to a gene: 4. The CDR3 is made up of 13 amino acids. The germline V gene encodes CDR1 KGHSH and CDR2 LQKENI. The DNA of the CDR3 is TGTGCCAGCTCCCCAACAGGGGACTATGGCTACACCTTC. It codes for CASSPTGDYGYTF.

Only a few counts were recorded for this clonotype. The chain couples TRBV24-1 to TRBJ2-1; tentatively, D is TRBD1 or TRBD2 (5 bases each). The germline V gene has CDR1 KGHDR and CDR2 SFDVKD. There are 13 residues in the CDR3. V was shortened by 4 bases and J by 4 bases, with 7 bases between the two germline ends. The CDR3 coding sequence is TGTGCCACCAGTGACGGGGCGTACAATGAGCAGTTCTTC. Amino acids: CATSDGAYNEQFF.

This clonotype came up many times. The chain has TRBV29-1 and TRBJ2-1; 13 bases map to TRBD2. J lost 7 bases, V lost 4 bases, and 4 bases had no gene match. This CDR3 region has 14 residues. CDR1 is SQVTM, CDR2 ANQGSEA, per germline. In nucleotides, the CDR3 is TGCAGCGTTGGACTAGCGGGGGGACGGAATGAGCAGTTCTTC. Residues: CSVGLAGGRNEQFF.

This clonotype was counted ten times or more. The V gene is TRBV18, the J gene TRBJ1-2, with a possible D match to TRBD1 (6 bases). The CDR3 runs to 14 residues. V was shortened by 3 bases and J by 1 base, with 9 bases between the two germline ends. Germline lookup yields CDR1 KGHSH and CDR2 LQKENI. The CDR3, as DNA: TGTGCCAGCTCACCGGGGGCGCATAACTATGGCTACACCTTC. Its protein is CASSPGAHNYGYTF.

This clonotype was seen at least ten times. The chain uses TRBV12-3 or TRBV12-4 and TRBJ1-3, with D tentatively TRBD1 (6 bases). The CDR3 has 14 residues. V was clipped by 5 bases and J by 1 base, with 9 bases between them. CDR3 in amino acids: CASSARGSGNTIYF. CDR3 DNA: TGTGCCAGCAGTGCCAGGGGATCTGGAAACACCATATATTTT.

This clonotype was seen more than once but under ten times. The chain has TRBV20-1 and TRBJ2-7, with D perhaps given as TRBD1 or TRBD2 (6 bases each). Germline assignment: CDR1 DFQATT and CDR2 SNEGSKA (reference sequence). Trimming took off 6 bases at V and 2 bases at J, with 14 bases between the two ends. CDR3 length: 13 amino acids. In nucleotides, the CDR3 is TGCAGTGCCCCCCGGGGGCCAACCTACGAGCAGTACTTC. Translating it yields CSAPRGPTYEQYF.

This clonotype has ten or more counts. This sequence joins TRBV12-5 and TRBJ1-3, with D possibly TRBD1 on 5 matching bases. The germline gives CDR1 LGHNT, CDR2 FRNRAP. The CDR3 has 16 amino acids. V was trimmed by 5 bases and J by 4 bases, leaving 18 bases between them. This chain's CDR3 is CASGPTQGESGNTIYF. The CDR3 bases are TGTGCTAGTGGTCCAACCCAGGGAGAATCCGGAAACACCATATATTTT. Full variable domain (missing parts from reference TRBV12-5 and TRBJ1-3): DARVTQTPRHKVTEMGQEVTMRCQPILGHNTVFWYRQTMMQGLELLAYFRNRAPLDDSGMPKDRFSAEMPDATLATLKIQPSEPRDSAVYFCASGPTQGESGNTIYFGEGSWLTVV.